The 9 T cell receptor beta chains below come from one sample, sequenced in a study of blood T cell repertoires in COVID-19. Assay: immunoSEQ multiplex PCR; the TCRdb copy retains only in-frame clones and omits some. The data hold over 200,000 clones, with roughly 84% observed a single time. The source material was PBMCs or T cells enriched from blood (not recorded which). The source of these receptors is a middle-aged woman who had recovered from COVID-19.

This chain links TRBV4-1 with TRBJ1-1, with D unclear. CDR3 length: 15 residues. The germline gives CDR1 MGHRA, CDR2 YSYEKL. Between the trimmed V and J ends, which lost 1 base and 1 base, there was a span of 10 bases. This chain's CDR3 is CASSQVGTANTEAFF. The CDR3 nucleotides are TGCGCCAGCAGCCAAGTAGGCACAGCGAACACTGAAGCTTTCTTT.

The chain is built from TRBV5-1 and TRBJ2-1; tentatively, D is TRBD1 (6 bases). The CDR3 has 16 residues. The germline V and J ends were trimmed by 4 bases and 0 bases, with 14 bases remaining between them. Per the germline V gene, CDR1 is SGHRS and CDR2 is YFSETQ. The chain's CDR3 is CASSPRADSSYNEQFF. The CDR3 coding sequence is TGCGCCAGCAGCCCGCGAGCGGACAGCTCCTACAATGAGCAGTTCTTC.

The V call is TRBV6-1, the J call TRBJ1-2; D is perhaps TRBD1 (6 bases). Germline lookup yields CDR1 MNHNS and CDR2 SASEGT. The CDR3 is 17 residues long. Trimming removed 1 base at V and 0 bases at J, with 15 bases between. The CDR3 bases are TGTGCCAGCAGTGAAGTGGCAGGGGTCCCTTCTAACTATGGCTACACCTTC. Encoded protein: CASSEVAGVPSNYGYTF.

Here the CDR3 reads CASSFSGLQETQYF. CDR3 DNA: TGTGCCAGCAGCTTTAGCGGACTTCAAGAGACCCAGTACTTC. The chain has TRBV2 and TRBJ2-5; D possibly corresponds to TRBD2 (6 bases). This CDR3 contains 14 residues. Germline lookup yields CDR1 SNHLY and CDR2 FYNNEI. The V end lost 6 bases, the J end lost 2 bases, and 13 bases lay between the germline ends.

The chain links TRBV19 to TRBJ2-2; D not resolved. Trimming shortened V by 5 bases and J by 1 base, and 14 bases separated the two germline ends. This CDR3 spans 16 amino acids. CDR1 and CDR2 from the germline V gene are LNHDA and SQIVND (reference sequence). The CDR3 DNA follows: TGTGCCAGTAGTGTACGGGTTTTCCTGAACACCGGGGAGCTGTTTTTT. This gives the protein CASSVRVFLNTGELFF.

This clone was observed once. The chain employs TRBV6-2 or TRBV6-3 and TRBJ2-7, with D possibly being TRBD2 (5 bases). This CDR3 is built from 14 residues. The germline CDR1 and CDR2 sequences are MNHEY and SVGEGT. With 2 bases removed from V and 6 bases from J, the gap between germline ends came to 14 bases. CDR3: CASSYDTSSGEQYV. For the CDR3, the DNA is TGTGCCAGCAGTTACGACACTAGTTCGGGCGAGCAGTACGTC.

The chain carries TRBV11-2 and TRBJ2-4; D is ambiguous. Trimming shortened V by 2 bases and J by 5 bases, and 4 bases separated the two germline ends. The CDR3 has 12 residues. Germline lookup yields CDR1 SGHAT and CDR2 FQNNGV. CDR3 residues: CASSLTENIQYF. In DNA, the CDR3 is TGTGCCAGCAGCTTAACAGAAAACATTCAGTACTTC.

The chain combines TRBV5-6 with TRBJ1-3, with D hard to call. The V end was cut by 0 bases, the J end by 0 bases, with 4 bases between. CDR3 length: 14 amino acids. Germline CDR1 SGHDT, CDR2 YYEEEE. CDR3 sequence reads: CASSLGGSGNTIYF. CDR3 nucleotides: TGTGCCAGCAGCTTGGGAGGCTCTGGAAACACCATATATTTT.

This rearrangement joins TRBV27 to TRBJ2-3; no clear D. The CDR3 loop spans 14 amino acids. V lost 0 bases, J lost 6 bases, and 10 bases lay in between. Germline lookup yields CDR1 MNHEY and CDR2 SMNVEV (reference sequence). This CDR3 is CASSLSLSWDTQYF. Here the CDR3 DNA reads TGTGCCAGCAGTTTATCTTTGAGTTGGGATACGCAGTATTTT.